These 22 T cell receptor beta chains were all obtained from the same sample, sequenced in a study of beta chain features in type 1 diabetes. Expressed TCRB transcripts were sequenced because the isolated RNA had all been reverse transcribed beforehand. Sequencing used immunoSEQ multiplex PCR; TCRdb keeps in-frame clones, though not all of them. The sample has about 270,000 clones, roughly 13% seen once. Source material: naive CD4+ T cells from blood. The receptors stem from a woman between 40 and 55 years old in good health.

The J gene is TRBJ1-2, the V gene TRBV5-1; 8 positions match TRBD1. V lost 4 bases and J lost 3; bases outside the gene matches: 5. The CDR3 has 14 residues. The V gene's germline CDR1 is SGHRS and CDR2 YFSETQ. For the CDR3, the DNA is TGCGCCAGCAGCATGCAGGGGGCGGACTATGGCTACACCTTC. This gives the protein CASSMQGADYGYTF.

The V and J genes are TRBV5-1 and TRBJ2-4, with 11 bases matching TRBD2. Germline CDR1 SGHRS, CDR2 YFSETQ. This CDR3 is 15 amino acids long. V lost 4 bases and J lost 6; bases outside the gene matches: 6. CDR3 in amino acids: CASSTGLAGLNIQYF. The CDR3 bases are TGCGCCAGCAGCACCGGACTAGCGGGTTTAAACATTCAGTACTTC.

The CDR3 DNA follows: TGTGCCAGCAGCCGGGACAGGGGACCCCCCGGGGAGCTGTTTTTT. This sequence encodes CASSRDRGPPGELFF. The chain is built from TRBV6-1 and TRBJ2-2; 10 nucleotides match TRBD1. CDR1 and CDR2 from the germline V gene are MNHNS and SASEGT. The CDR3 contains 15 residues. J gave up 6 bases and V 6 bases, and 7 bases lay outside the gene matches.

This chain connects TRBV12-5 to TRBJ1-1; D is undetermined. Trimming took off 6 bases at V and 5 bases at J, with 16 bases between the two ends. There are 14 residues in the CDR3. Germline CDR1 and CDR2: LGHNT and FRNRAP. DNA of the CDR3: TGTGCTAGTGGCGCCGCCGGGGTAGGGACTGAAGCTTTCTTT. Translated: CASGAAGVGTEAFF.

This clone showed up just a few times. The chain is built from TRBV10-1 and TRBJ1-1; D ambiguous. Germline CDR1 WNHNN, CDR2 SYGVQD (reference sequence). This CDR3 has 13 amino acids. The V end lost 2 bases, the J end lost 4 bases, and 8 bases lay between the germline ends. CDR3 protein: CASSETLSTEAFF. CDR3 DNA: TGCGCCAGCAGTGAGACCTTGAGCACTGAAGCTTTCTTT.

The chain uses TRBV5-1 and TRBJ1-4; tentative D call: TRBD1 (5 bases). Germline assignment: CDR1 SGHRS and CDR2 YFSETQ. Trimming pared 4 bases from V and 5 bases from J, leaving 9 bases between. This CDR3 has 13 amino acids. The chain's CDR3 is CASSGAPNEKLFF. CDR3 sequence (DNA): TGCGCCAGCAGCGGGGCGCCCAATGAAAAACTGTTTTTT.

In regard to this clone: Its ends do not fully match the called genes, so a read error is possible. The chain couples TRBV28 to TRBJ2-1, with a weak D call TRBD1 (6 bases). The CDR3 is 12 residues long. The germline V gene has CDR1 MDHEN and CDR2 SYDVKM. The CDR3 DNA follows: TGTGCCAGCAATTTAGACAGGAATGAGCAGTTCTTC. It translates to CASNLDRNEQFF.

The chain combines TRBV6-1 with TRBJ2-3, with TRBD1 matching over 8 bases. The germline V gene has CDR1 MNHNS and CDR2 SASEGT. V shed 2 bases and J 5 bases; nucleotides not matched to a gene: 3. This CDR3 region has 14 residues. The CDR3 reads CASSEIRGQDTQYF. CDR3 nucleotide sequence: TGTGCCAGCAGTGAAATCAGGGGGCAAGATACGCAGTATTTT.

This clone was seen more than once but under ten times. V usage is TRBV4-1 and J usage is TRBJ1-1; 7 positions agree with TRBD1. The germline V gene encodes CDR1 MGHRA and CDR2 YSYEKL. V dropped 5 bases and J dropped 6; count of bases not matched to a gene: 9. This CDR3 has 14 amino acids. CDR3 sequence: CASSDRQGLAEAFF. In nucleotides, the CDR3 is TGCGCCAGCAGCGACCGACAGGGCCTGGCTGAAGCTTTCTTT.

The chain recombines TRBV11-2 with TRBJ2-7; D gene ambiguous. Germline V gene data show CDR1 as SGHAT and CDR2 as FQNNGV. Trimming cost V 1 base and J 3 bases, with 13 bases left between them. The CDR3 length is 15 residues. CDR3 amino acids: CASSLVAGTYYEQYF. CDR3 DNA: TGTGCCAGCAGCTTAGTCGCAGGTACTTACTACGAGCAGTACTTC.

The CDR3 nucleotides are TGTGCCAGTAGTACCGGACAGGGGATCGGAACCAAAAACATTCAGTACTTC. As protein: CASSTGQGIGTKNIQYF. The chain combines TRBV19 with TRBJ2-4; TRBD1 aligns across 9 bases. This CDR3 has 17 residues. Germline loops: CDR1 LNHDA, CDR2 SQIVND (reference sequence). The junction had 9 bases not matched to a gene; V was cut back by 4 bases and J by 2 bases. Together with reference TRBV19 and TRBJ2-4, the CDR3 gives the full variable domain: DGGITQSPKYLFRKEGQNVTLSCEQNLNHDAMYWYRQDPGQGLRLIYYSQIVNDFQKGDIAEGYSVSREKKESFPLTVTSAQKNPTAFYLCASSTGQGIGTKNIQYFGAGTRLSVL.

This clone was found a few times. The rearrangement uses TRBV6-5 and TRBJ2-6; D gene ambiguous. V was clipped by 6 bases and J by 4 bases, with 10 bases between them. The germline V gene encodes CDR1 MNHEY and CDR2 SVGAGI. This CDR3 contains 14 residues. The CDR3 DNA is TGTGCCAGCAGAATCTTACAGGGGGCCAACGTCCTGACTTTC. Protein product: CASRILQGANVLTF.

This clone has more than one count but fewer than ten. This sequence joins TRBV6-6 and TRBJ1-1, with 8 bases matching TRBD1. Germline V gives CDR1 MNHNY, CDR2 SVGAGI (reference sequence). The CDR3 consists of 14 residues. Losses at the gene ends were 7 bases for V and 0 bases for J; bases not matched to a gene: 4. The CDR3 sequence: CASTQTGVNTEAFF. The DNA for the CDR3 is TGTGCCAGCACTCAGACAGGGGTGAACACTGAAGCTTTCTTT.

In its sample, this clone was seen a few times. The chain is built from TRBV7-2 and TRBJ2-1; 10 positions match TRBD2. This CDR3 comprises 14 residues. With 8 bases clipped from V and 8 bases from J, the junction kept 9 bases outside the gene matches. Germline CDR1 and CDR2: SGHTA and FQGNSA. The CDR3 DNA sequence: TGTGCCAGCCAATCCGGGACTAGCGTCGATGAGCAGTTCTTC. Translating it yields CASQSGTSVDEQFF.

This sequence joins TRBV6-1 and TRBJ1-2; D is perhaps TRBD1 (5 bases). The CDR3 consists of 14 residues. Germline CDR1 MNHNS, CDR2 SASEGT. V shed 5 bases and J shed 4 bases, with 14 bases lying between them. The CDR3 here is CASSSEGWTYGYTF. The DNA for the CDR3 is TGTGCCAGCAGTTCGGAGGGGTGGACCTATGGCTACACCTTC.

This rearrangement joins TRBV19 to TRBJ1-1; 8 bases line up with TRBD1. From germline, CDR1 is LNHDA and CDR2 SQIVND (reference sequence). This CDR3 spans 16 amino acids. Losses at the gene ends were 3 bases for V and 2 bases for J; bases not matched to a gene: 8. The CDR3 bases are TGTGCCAGTAGTATCCCCCAGGGGGCTGCCAACACTGAAGCTTTCTTT. This gives the protein CASSIPQGAANTEAFF.

This clone was counted a few times. The chain couples TRBV7-2 to TRBJ2-2; 11 positions match TRBD2. This CDR3 is built from 16 residues. Germline values: CDR1 SGHTA, CDR2 FQGNSA. Trimming cost V 5 bases and J 7 bases; bases outside gene matches: 9. Written as DNA, the CDR3 is TGTGCCAGCAGCCGTAGCGGGGGGGCCCGAAGCGGGGAGCTGTTTTTT. This encodes CASSRSGGARSGELFF.

This clone was observed a handful of times. CDR3 protein: CASSLVLAGGEQYF. The CDR3 DNA sequence: TGCGCCAGCAGCTTGGTTCTAGCGGGGGGCGAGCAGTACTTC. This sequence joins TRBV5-1 and TRBJ2-7, with TRBD2 matching 11 bases. The V and J ends lost 0 bases and 6 bases, in that order; junction bases with no gene match: 2. CDR1 and CDR2 (germline): SGHRS, YFSETQ. This CDR3 comprises 14 residues.

This chain uses TRBV5-1 with TRBJ2-1; maybe TRBD2 (7 bases). Trimming cost V 4 bases and J 2 bases, with 16 bases left between them. Per the germline V gene, CDR1 is SGHRS and CDR2 is YFSETQ. This CDR3 has 16 amino acids. The CDR3 coding sequence is TGCGCCAGCAGCGGGTCGGGGGGCCTCCCCTACAATGAGCAGTTCTTC. Amino acids: CASSGSGGLPYNEQFF.

Here the CDR3 reads CASSPRSTFTTDTQYF. DNA of the CDR3: TGTGCCAGCAGCCCCAGGTCGACGTTCACGACAGATACGCAGTATTTT. The chain combines TRBV7-9 with TRBJ2-3; D uncertain. The CDR3 length is 16 residues. Trimming took 5 bases from V and 3 from J, leaving 18 bases between them. CDR1 and CDR2 from the germline V gene are SEHNR and FQNEAQ (reference sequence).

The V call is TRBV4-3, the J call TRBJ2-3, with 9 bases aligning to TRBD2. V lost 0 bases to trimming and J lost 4 bases; unmatched junction nucleotides: 11. From germline, CDR1 is LGHNA and CDR2 YSLEER. This CDR3 contains 18 residues. The CDR3 region is CASSQDPSGAAVPDTQYF. CDR3 nucleotide sequence: TGCGCCAGCAGCCAAGATCCTAGCGGGGCGGCCGTCCCAGATACGCAGTATTTT.

This clone was counted between two and nine times. V and J are TRBV29-1 and TRBJ1-5, with D maybe TRBD1 (6 bases). CDR1 and CDR2 from the germline V gene are SQVTM and ANQGSEA. Trimming removed 4 bases from V and 4 bases from J, with 11 bases in between. The length of the CDR3 is 13 residues. CDR3 region: CSVGTDPNQPQHF. The DNA for the CDR3 is TGCAGCGTTGGGACAGACCCTAATCAGCCCCAGCATTTT. Variable domain in full (rest from reference TRBV29-1 and TRBJ1-5): SAVISQKPSRDICQRGTSLTIQCQVDSQVTMMFWYRQQPGQSLTLIATANQGSEATYESGFVIDKFPISRPNLTFSTLTVSNMSPEDSSIYLCSVGTDPNQPQHFGDGTRLSIL.